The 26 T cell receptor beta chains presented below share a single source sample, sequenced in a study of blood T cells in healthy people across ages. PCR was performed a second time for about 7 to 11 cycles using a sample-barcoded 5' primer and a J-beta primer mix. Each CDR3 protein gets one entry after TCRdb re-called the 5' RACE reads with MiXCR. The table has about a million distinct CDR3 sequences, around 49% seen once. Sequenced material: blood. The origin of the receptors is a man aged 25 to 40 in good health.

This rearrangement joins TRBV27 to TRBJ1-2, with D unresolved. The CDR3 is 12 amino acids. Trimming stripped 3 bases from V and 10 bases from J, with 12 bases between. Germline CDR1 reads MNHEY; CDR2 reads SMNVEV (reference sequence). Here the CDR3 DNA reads TGTGCCAGCAGTTTCTCGGCTGGACTCTACACCTTC. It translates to CASSFSAGLYTF.

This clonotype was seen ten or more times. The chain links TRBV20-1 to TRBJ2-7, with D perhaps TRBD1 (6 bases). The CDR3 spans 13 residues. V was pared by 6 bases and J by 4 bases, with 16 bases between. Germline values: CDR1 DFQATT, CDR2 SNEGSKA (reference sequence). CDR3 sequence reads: CSAVPAGAYEQYF. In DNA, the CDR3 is TGCAGTGCCGTCCCGGCAGGGGCTTACGAGCAGTACTTC.

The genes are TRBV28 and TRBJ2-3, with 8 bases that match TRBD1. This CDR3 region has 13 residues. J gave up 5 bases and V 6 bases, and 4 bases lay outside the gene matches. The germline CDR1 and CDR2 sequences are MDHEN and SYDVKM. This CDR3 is CASRPGGLDTQYF. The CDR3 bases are TGTGCCAGCAGGCCAGGGGGCTTAGATACGCAGTATTTT.

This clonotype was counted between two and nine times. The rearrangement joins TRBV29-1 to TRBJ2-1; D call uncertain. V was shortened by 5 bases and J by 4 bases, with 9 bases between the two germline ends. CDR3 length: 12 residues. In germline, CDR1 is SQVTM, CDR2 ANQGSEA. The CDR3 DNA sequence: TGCAGCGTTCATGGAGATTACAATGAGCAGTTCTTC. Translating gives CSVHGDYNEQFF.

The CDR3 DNA sequence: TGTGCCAGCAGAGCGTCAGGGATTAACACTGAAGCTTTCTTT. Its translation: CASRASGINTEAFF. This chain uses TRBV12-3 or TRBV12-4 with TRBJ1-1; TRBD1 is a possible D gene (5 bases). The CDR3 spans 14 residues. V lost 6 bases and J lost 2, with 13 bases in between.

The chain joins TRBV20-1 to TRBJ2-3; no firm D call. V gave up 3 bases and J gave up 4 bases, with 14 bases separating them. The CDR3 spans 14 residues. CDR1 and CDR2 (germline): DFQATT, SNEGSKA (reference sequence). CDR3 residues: CSASRDGAPDTQYF. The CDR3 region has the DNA TGCAGTGCTAGCCGCGACGGCGCTCCAGATACGCAGTATTTT.

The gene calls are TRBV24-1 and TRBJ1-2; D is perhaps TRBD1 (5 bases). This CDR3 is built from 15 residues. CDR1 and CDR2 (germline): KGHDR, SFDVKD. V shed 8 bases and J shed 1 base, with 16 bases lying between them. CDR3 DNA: TGTGCCACCACCGGCGGGGCTCGGATTAACTATGGCTACACCTTC. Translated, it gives CATTGGARINYGYTF.

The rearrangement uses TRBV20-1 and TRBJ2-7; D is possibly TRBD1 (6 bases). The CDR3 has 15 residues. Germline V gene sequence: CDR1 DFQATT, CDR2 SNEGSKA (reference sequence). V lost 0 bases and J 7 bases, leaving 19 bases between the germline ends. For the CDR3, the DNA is TGCAGTGCTAGAGATCTGCGTCAGGGGCCCCAGGAGCAGTACTTC. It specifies CSARDLRQGPQEQYF.

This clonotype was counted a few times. CDR3 DNA: TGCGCCAGCAGCCAAAGTCCTCATAGCGGGGGAACCTACAATGAGCAGTTCTTC. Translating it yields CASSQSPHSGGTYNEQFF. V is TRBV4-3 and J is TRBJ2-1; 9 nucleotides agree with TRBD2. Germline V CDR1 and CDR2: LGHNA, YSLEER. This CDR3 has 18 residues. V gave up 2 bases and J gave up 2 bases; unmatched junction bases: 10.

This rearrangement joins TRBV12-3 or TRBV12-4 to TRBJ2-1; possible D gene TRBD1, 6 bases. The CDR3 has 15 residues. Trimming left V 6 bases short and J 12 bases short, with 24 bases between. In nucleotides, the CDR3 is TGTGCCAGCAGGGGGGCTGGGACCTCCAAGGTGGGGCAGTTCTTC. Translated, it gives CASRGAGTSKVGQFF.

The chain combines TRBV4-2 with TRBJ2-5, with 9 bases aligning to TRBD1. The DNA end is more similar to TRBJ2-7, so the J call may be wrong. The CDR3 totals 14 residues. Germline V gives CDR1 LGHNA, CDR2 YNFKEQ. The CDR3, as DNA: TGTGCCAGCAGCCAAGGGGGACAGGGATCCGAGCAGTACTTC. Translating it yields CASSQGGQGSEQYF.

CDR3 nucleotide sequence: TGCGCCAGCAGCCCCCTGGGGGGCTCCGAGCAGTACTTC. It translates to CASSPLGGSEQYF. V is TRBV4-3 and J is TRBJ2-7, with D possibly called TRBD1 or TRBD2 (6 bases each). In germline, CDR1 is LGHNA, CDR2 YSLEER. Trimming took 4 bases from V and 6 from J, leaving 13 bases between them. The CDR3 is 13 amino acids.

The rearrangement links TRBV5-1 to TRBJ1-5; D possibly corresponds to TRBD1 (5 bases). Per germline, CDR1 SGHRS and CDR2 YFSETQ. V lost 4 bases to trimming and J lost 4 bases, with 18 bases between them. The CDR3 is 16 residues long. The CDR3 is CASSTLGTYGNQPQHF. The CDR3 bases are TGCGCCAGCAGCACTCTCGGGACGTACGGAAATCAGCCCCAGCATTTT.

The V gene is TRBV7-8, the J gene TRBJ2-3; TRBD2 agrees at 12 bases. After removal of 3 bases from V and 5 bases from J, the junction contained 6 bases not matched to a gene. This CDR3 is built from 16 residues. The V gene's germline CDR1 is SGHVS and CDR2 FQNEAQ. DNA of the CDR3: TGTGCCAGCAGCTTGACTAGCGGGGGATGGGGAGATACGCAGTATTTT. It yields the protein CASSLTSGGWGDTQYF. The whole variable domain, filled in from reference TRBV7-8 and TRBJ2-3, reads GAGVSQSPRYKVAKRGQDVALRCDPISGHVSLFWYQQALGQGPEFLTYFQNEAQLDKSGLPSDRFFAERPEGSVSTLKIQRTQQEDSAVYLCASSLTSGGWGDTQYFGPGTRLTVL.

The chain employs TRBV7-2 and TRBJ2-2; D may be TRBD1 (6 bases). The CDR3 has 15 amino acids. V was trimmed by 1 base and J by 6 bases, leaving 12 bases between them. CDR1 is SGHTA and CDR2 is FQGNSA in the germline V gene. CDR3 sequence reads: CASSLVMGAPGELFF. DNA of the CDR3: TGTGCCAGCAGCTTAGTTATGGGGGCTCCCGGGGAGCTGTTTTTT.

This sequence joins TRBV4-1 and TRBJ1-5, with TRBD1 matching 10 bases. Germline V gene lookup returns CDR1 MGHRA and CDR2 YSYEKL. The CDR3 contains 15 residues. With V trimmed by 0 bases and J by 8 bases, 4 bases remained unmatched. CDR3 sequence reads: CASSQDPGQGKPQHF. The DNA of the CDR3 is TGCGCCAGCAGCCAAGACCCGGGACAGGGGAAGCCCCAGCATTTT.

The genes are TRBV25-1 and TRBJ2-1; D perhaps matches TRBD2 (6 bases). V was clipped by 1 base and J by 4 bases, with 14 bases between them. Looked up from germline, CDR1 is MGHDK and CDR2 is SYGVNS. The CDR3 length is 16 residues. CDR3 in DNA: TGTGCCAGCAGTGAATGGGGAGGTAGCGATTACAATGAGCAGTTCTTC. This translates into CASSEWGGSDYNEQFF.

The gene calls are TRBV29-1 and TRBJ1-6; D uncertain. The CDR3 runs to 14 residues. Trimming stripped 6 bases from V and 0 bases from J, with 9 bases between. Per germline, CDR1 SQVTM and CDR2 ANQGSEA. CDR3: CSVKQSSYNSPLHF. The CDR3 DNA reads TGCAGCGTCAAACAGAGCTCCTATAATTCACCCCTCCACTTT. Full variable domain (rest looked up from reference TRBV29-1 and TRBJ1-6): SAVISQKPSRDICQRGTSLTIQCQVDSQVTMMFWYRQQPGQSLTLIATANQGSEATYESGFVIDKFPISRPNLTFSTLTVSNMSPEDSSIYLCSVKQSSYNSPLHFGNGTRLTVT.

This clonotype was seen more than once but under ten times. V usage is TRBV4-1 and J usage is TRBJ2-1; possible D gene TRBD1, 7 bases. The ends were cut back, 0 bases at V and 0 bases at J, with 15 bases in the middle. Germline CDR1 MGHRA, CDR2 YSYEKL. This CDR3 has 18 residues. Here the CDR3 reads CASSQDARGVSSYNEQFF. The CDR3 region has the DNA TGCGCCAGCAGCCAAGATGCCAGGGGGGTCAGCTCCTACAATGAGCAGTTCTTC.

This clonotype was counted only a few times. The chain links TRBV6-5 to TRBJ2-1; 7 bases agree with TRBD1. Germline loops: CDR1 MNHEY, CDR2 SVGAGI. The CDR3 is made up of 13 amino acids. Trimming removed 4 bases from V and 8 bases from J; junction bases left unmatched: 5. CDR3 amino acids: CASSSTGSDEQFF. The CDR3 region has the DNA TGTGCCAGCAGTTCGACAGGGAGCGATGAGCAGTTCTTC.

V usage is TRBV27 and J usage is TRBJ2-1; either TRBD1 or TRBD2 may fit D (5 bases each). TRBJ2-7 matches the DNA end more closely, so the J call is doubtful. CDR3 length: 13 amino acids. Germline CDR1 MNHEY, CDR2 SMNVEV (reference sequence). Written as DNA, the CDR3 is TGTGCCAGCAGTGTTGAGGGGCGCAATGAGCAGTACTTC. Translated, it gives CASSVEGRNEQYF.

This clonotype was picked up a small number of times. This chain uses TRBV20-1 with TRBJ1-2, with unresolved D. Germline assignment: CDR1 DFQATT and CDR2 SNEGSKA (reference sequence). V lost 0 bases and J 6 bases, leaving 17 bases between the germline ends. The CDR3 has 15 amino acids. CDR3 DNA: TGCAGTGCTAGAGACCCGTTAAAGGGTATTGATGGCTACACCTTC. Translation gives CSARDPLKGIDGYTF.

The CDR3: CASSQVVGGSSYNEQFF. DNA of the CDR3: TGTGCCAGCAGCCAAGTGGTGGGGGGGAGCTCCTACAATGAGCAGTTCTTC. This sequence joins TRBV4-2 and TRBJ2-1; 7 bases align to TRBD2. CDR1 is LGHNA and CDR2 is YNFKEQ in the germline V gene. V shed 1 base and J 0 bases; nucleotides not matched to a gene: 6. This CDR3 has 17 amino acids.

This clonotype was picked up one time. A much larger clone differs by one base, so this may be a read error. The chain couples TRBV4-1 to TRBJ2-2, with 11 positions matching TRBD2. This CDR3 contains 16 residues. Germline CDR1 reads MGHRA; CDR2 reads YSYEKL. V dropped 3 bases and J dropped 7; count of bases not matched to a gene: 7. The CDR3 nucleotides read TGCGCCAGCAGCCATGGTTCCGGGACTAGCGGCGGGGAGCTGTTTTTT. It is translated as CASSHGSGTSGGELFF.

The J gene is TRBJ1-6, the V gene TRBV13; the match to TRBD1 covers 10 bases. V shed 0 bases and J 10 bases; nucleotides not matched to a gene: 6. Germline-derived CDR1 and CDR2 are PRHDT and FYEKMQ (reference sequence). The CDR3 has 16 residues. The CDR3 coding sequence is TGTGCCAGCAGCTTAGGACCCCCGGGACAGGGGTCACCCCTCCACTTT. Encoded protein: CASSLGPPGQGSPLHF.

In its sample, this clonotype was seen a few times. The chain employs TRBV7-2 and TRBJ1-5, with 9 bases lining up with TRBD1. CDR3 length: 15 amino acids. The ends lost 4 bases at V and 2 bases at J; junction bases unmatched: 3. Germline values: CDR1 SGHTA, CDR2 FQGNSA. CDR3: CASSSQGAGNQPQHF. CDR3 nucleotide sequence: TGTGCCAGCAGCTCACAGGGGGCTGGCAATCAGCCCCAGCATTTT.